The clone carrying this T cell receptor (beta chain) turned up a few times. Its antigen is unidentified. In making TCR beta libraries, quantitative 5'-RACE with molecular barcodes was used. TCRdb reanalysed the 5' RACE reads using MiXCR and keeps one entry per CDR3 protein. The sample contains 100,000 to 150,000 distinct CDR3 sequences, around 15% of which appear only once. The data stem from a study of CD8 T cells in ankylosing spondylitis. Germline V CDR1 and CDR2: SGHRS, YFSETQ. The CDR3 is 14 amino acids. V was shortened by 4 bases and J by 1 base, with 11 bases between the two germline ends. Whole-study results and caveats: Reports say disease-linked clones showed up significantly more in matched ankylosing spondylitis synovial fluid. Ankylosing spondylitis blood appeared to be characterized by a TCR beta motif of fewer than ten highly homologous variants.

The TCR sequence derives from a female donor with ankylosing spondylitis or in good health (not recorded which). The chain has TRBV5-1 and TRBJ2-5; D is possibly TRBD1 (6 bases). The material sequenced was blood, either unsorted or a sorted T cell fraction (not recorded which). CDR3 nucleotide sequence: TGCGCCAGCAGCCAGGGACATTCCCAAGAGACCCAGTACTTC. Amino acid sequence: CASSQGHSQETQYF.